The rows below give T cell receptor beta chains drawn from one sample of a study of cytomegalovirus exposure and HLA in healthy donors. The method was immunoSEQ multiplex PCR; TCRdb's version includes in-frame clones alone and lacks a portion of them. The data contain 150,000 to 200,000 clones, roughly 79% of them seen just once; the ten biggest clones take up approximately 1%. The sequenced material came from PBMCs. Receptors originate from a woman aged 40 to 49 in good health and CMV-seronegative. Each CDR3 is given with its conserved first and last residue. A D gene is named only where the DNA matches it firmly. Expanded clones get a size class; other rows say once, few or many, or leave the size out.

d_gene: TRBD2; v_gene: TRBV4-2; abundance: .; j_gene: TRBJ2-1; CDR3aa: CASSPTSGAYNEQFF; CDR3nt: TGTGCCAGCAGCCCGACTAGCGGGGCTTACAATGAGCAGTTCTTC
d_gene: TRBD2; v_gene: TRBV25-1; abundance: .; j_gene: TRBJ2-3; CDR3aa: CASRETSGTDTQYF; CDR3nt: TGTGCCAGCAGAGAGACTAGCGGCACAGATACGCAGTATTTT
d_gene: .; v_gene: TRBV5-1; abundance: .; j_gene: TRBJ1-4; CDR3aa: CASRRTGIGNEKLFF; CDR3nt: TGCGCCAGCAGGCGGACTGGAATTGGTAATGAAAAACTGTTTTTT
d_gene: TRBD2; v_gene: TRBV9; abundance: .; j_gene: TRBJ2-1; CDR3aa: CASSAGPGTSGRGSASNEQFF; CDR3nt: TGTGCCAGCAGCGCCGGTCCCGGGACTAGCGGGAGAGGCTCAGCGAGCAATGAGCAGTTCTTC
d_gene: TRBD2; v_gene: TRBV25-1; abundance: few; j_gene: TRBJ2-1; CDR3aa: CASSAGSGFSYNEQFF; CDR3nt: TGTGCCAGCAGTGCGGGTAGCGGGTTCTCCTACAATGAGCAGTTCTTC
d_gene: TRBD1; v_gene: TRBV2; abundance: .; j_gene: TRBJ1-2; CDR3aa: CASSDYRGPYGYTF; CDR3nt: TGTGCCAGCAGTGATTACAGGGGTCCATATGGCTACACCTTC
d_gene: TRBD2; v_gene: TRBV2; abundance: .; j_gene: TRBJ2-7; CDR3aa: CASSRGGGSYEQYF; CDR3nt: TGTGCCAGCAGCCGTGGCGGGGGCTCCTACGAGCAGTACTTC
d_gene: TRBD2; v_gene: TRBV6-1; abundance: few; j_gene: TRBJ2-5; CDR3aa: CASSDGLAGAFGTQYF; CDR3nt: TGTGCCAGCAGTGACGGACTAGCGGGAGCTTTTGGGACCCAGTACTTC
d_gene: .; v_gene: TRBV29-1; abundance: once; j_gene: TRBJ2-1; CDR3aa: CSVDVSGYNEQFF; CDR3nt: TGCAGCGTTGATGTATCCGGGTACAATGAGCAGTTCTTC
d_gene: TRBD2; v_gene: TRBV28; abundance: .; j_gene: TRBJ2-1; CDR3aa: CASGISGNTDNEQFF; CDR3nt: TGTGCCAGCGGAATAAGCGGGAACACAGACAATGAGCAGTTCTTC
d_gene: .; v_gene: TRBV29-1; abundance: .; j_gene: TRBJ2-1; CDR3aa: CSVEDRSGSSSYNEQFF; CDR3nt: TGCAGCGTTGAAGATCGTAGCGGATCAAGCTCCTACAATGAGCAGTTCTTC
d_gene: .; v_gene: TRBV19; abundance: .; j_gene: TRBJ1-4; CDR3aa: CASSIDGGEKLFF; CDR3nt: TGTGCCAGTAGTATAGACGGAGGTGAAAAACTGTTTTTT
d_gene: .; v_gene: TRBV4-2; abundance: .; j_gene: TRBJ2-3; CDR3aa: CASSQSAGGGSVADTQYF; CDR3nt: TGTGCCAGCAGCCAATCGGCAGGGGGCGGGAGTGTGGCAGATACGCAGTATTTT
d_gene: TRBD2; v_gene: TRBV27; abundance: .; j_gene: TRBJ2-5; CDR3aa: CASGGSGKGETQYF; CDR3nt: TGTGCCAGCGGCGGTAGCGGGAAGGGAGAGACCCAGTACTTC
d_gene: .; v_gene: TRBV29-1; abundance: few; j_gene: TRBJ1-2; CDR3aa: CSVERGGNYGYTF; CDR3nt: TGCAGCGTTGAAAGAGGGGGTAACTATGGCTACACCTTC
d_gene: TRBD2; v_gene: TRBV25-1; abundance: few; j_gene: TRBJ2-7; CDR3aa: CASSDWTSGSYEQYF; CDR3nt: TGTGCCAGCAGTGATTGGACTAGCGGGAGTTACGAGCAGTACTTC
d_gene: .; v_gene: TRBV6-1; abundance: once; j_gene: TRBJ2-5; CDR3aa: CASSEDREGTQYF; CDR3nt: TGTGCCAGCAGTGAAGACAGGGAGGGGACCCAGTACTTC
d_gene: TRBD2; v_gene: TRBV7-9; abundance: .; j_gene: TRBJ2-1; CDR3aa: CATLLAGGSAEQFF; CDR3nt: TGTGCCACCCTACTAGCGGGAGGCTCAGCGGAGCAGTTCTTC
d_gene: TRBD2; v_gene: TRBV6-1; abundance: few; j_gene: TRBJ2-1; CDR3aa: CASNPSGYNEQFF; CDR3nt: TGTGCCAGCAACCCTAGCGGATACAATGAGCAGTTCTTC
d_gene: .; v_gene: TRBV6-1; abundance: few; j_gene: TRBJ2-7; CDR3aa: CASSDQGLAYEQYF; CDR3nt: TGTGCCAGCAGTGACCAGGGGCTAGCCTACGAGCAGTACTTC
d_gene: .; v_gene: TRBV10-3; abundance: .; j_gene: TRBJ1-6; CDR3aa: CASLQGNPWSSPLHF; CDR3nt: TGTGCCAGCCTACAGGGAAATCCCTGGAGTTCACCCCTCCACTTT
d_gene: TRBD2; v_gene: TRBV6-1; abundance: .; j_gene: TRBJ2-7; CDR3aa: CASSAAEGGMIYEQYF; CDR3nt: TGTGCCAGCAGTGCCGCAGAGGGAGGGATGATATACGAGCAGTACTTC
d_gene: .; v_gene: TRBV29-1; abundance: few; j_gene: TRBJ1-1; CDR3aa: CSVEDSWNTEAFF; CDR3nt: TGCAGCGTTGAGGACTCCTGGAACACTGAAGCTTTCTTT
d_gene: TRBD1; v_gene: TRBV5-6; abundance: .; j_gene: TRBJ2-2; CDR3aa: CASSLEGQGVPGELFF; CDR3nt: TGTGCCAGCAGCTTGGAGGGACAGGGAGTTCCCGGGGAGCTGTTTTTT
d_gene: .; v_gene: TRBV25-1; abundance: .; j_gene: TRBJ1-1; CDR3aa: CASSVGGRGSEAFF; CDR3nt: TGTGCCAGCAGTGTAGGGGGTAGGGGATCTGAAGCTTTCTTT
d_gene: .; v_gene: TRBV11-2; abundance: .; j_gene: TRBJ1-2; CDR3aa: CASSLRGRGYTF; CDR3nt: TGTGCCAGCAGCTTGCGAGGGCGGGGCTACACCTTC
d_gene: TRBD2; v_gene: TRBV29-1; abundance: .; j_gene: TRBJ2-3; CDR3aa: CSVEFWESGRAGDTQYF; CDR3nt: TGCAGCGTTGAGTTCTGGGAAAGCGGGAGGGCGGGAGATACGCAGTATTTT
d_gene: TRBD2; v_gene: TRBV2; abundance: .; j_gene: TRBJ2-1; CDR3aa: CASSRVTGTSGRRYNEQFF; CDR3nt: TGTGCCAGCAGTCGCGTGACAGGGACTAGCGGGAGGCGCTACAATGAGCAGTTCTTC
d_gene: TRBD1; v_gene: TRBV15; abundance: .; j_gene: TRBJ2-7; CDR3aa: CATSRPDRDGNEQYF; CDR3nt: TGTGCCACCAGCCGCCCCGACAGGGACGGGAACGAGCAGTACTTC
d_gene: .; v_gene: TRBV11-3; abundance: .; j_gene: TRBJ1-1; CDR3aa: CASSLGSLNTEAFF; CDR3nt: TGTGCCAGCAGCTTAGGCAGTTTGAACACTGAAGCTTTCTTT
d_gene: TRBD1; v_gene: TRBV19; abundance: once; j_gene: TRBJ1-5; CDR3aa: CASSLGQGARQPQHF; CDR3nt: TGTGCCAGTAGTTTGGGACAGGGGGCTCGGCAGCCCCAGCATTTT
d_gene: .; v_gene: TRBV29-1; abundance: few; j_gene: TRBJ2-1; CDR3aa: CSVGGSLYEQFF; CDR3nt: TGCAGCGTTGGAGGCTCCTTATATGAGCAGTTCTTC
d_gene: .; v_gene: TRBV30; abundance: .; j_gene: TRBJ2-3; CDR3aa: CAWARGAGTDTQYF; CDR3nt: TGTGCCTGGGCCCGGGGGGCGGGGACAGATACGCAGTATTTT
d_gene: TRBD2; v_gene: TRBV7-9; abundance: .; j_gene: TRBJ2-5; CDR3aa: CASSSGLRLAGGPVETQYF; CDR3nt: TGTGCCAGCAGCTCCGGGTTGCGACTAGCGGGAGGGCCTGTAGAGACCCAGTACTTC
d_gene: .; v_gene: TRBV19; abundance: .; j_gene: TRBJ2-2; CDR3aa: CAVGVHGPPGELFF; CDR3nt: TGTGCAGTCGGGGTCCATGGCCCCCCCGGGGAGCTGTTTTTT
d_gene: TRBD1; v_gene: TRBV7-3; abundance: .; j_gene: TRBJ2-2; CDR3aa: CASSPSAQGAGELFF; CDR3nt: TGTGCCAGCAGCCCCTCTGCTCAGGGGGCCGGGGAGCTGTTTTTT
d_gene: TRBD2; v_gene: TRBV6-6; abundance: .; j_gene: TRBJ2-1; CDR3aa: CASSSLAGDGGEQFF; CDR3nt: TGTGCCAGCAGTAGCCTAGCGGGAGATGGAGGGGAGCAGTTCTTC
d_gene: .; v_gene: TRBV19; abundance: .; j_gene: TRBJ1-1; CDR3aa: CASSIGYGEETEAFF; CDR3nt: TGTGCCAGTAGTATCGGATACGGGGAGGAGACTGAAGCTTTCTTT
d_gene: TRBD1; v_gene: TRBV9; abundance: .; j_gene: TRBJ1-1; CDR3aa: CASSGRQGHTEAFF; CDR3nt: TGTGCCAGCAGCGGCCGACAGGGCCACACTGAAGCTTTCTTT
d_gene: TRBD1; v_gene: TRBV28; abundance: .; j_gene: TRBJ2-7; CDR3aa: CASRAGQGVYEQYF; CDR3nt: TGTGCCAGCAGAGCCGGACAGGGGGTCTACGAGCAGTACTTC
d_gene: .; v_gene: TRBV7-2; abundance: .; j_gene: TRBJ2-1; CDR3aa: CASSLLAVSYNEQFF; CDR3nt: TGTGCCAGCAGCTTATTAGCGGTCTCCTACAATGAGCAGTTCTTC
d_gene: TRBD1; v_gene: TRBV29-1; abundance: .; j_gene: TRBJ2-7; CDR3aa: CSARDRVGLEQYF; CDR3nt: TGCAGCGCCCGCGACAGGGTCGGCCTGGAGCAGTACTTC
d_gene: .; v_gene: TRBV7-9; abundance: .; j_gene: TRBJ1-5; CDR3aa: CASSPLTDQPQHF; CDR3nt: TGTGCCAGCAGCCCCCTAACAGATCAGCCCCAGCATTTT
d_gene: TRBD2; v_gene: TRBV27; abundance: .; j_gene: TRBJ2-1; CDR3aa: CASATSGSYNEQFF; CDR3nt: TGTGCCAGCGCTACTAGCGGCTCTTACAATGAGCAGTTCTTC
d_gene: .; v_gene: TRBV7-7; abundance: .; j_gene: TRBJ2-2; CDR3aa: CASSPQGHTGELFF; CDR3nt: TGTGCTAGCAGCCCCCAGGGCCACACCGGGGAGCTGTTTTTT
d_gene: .; v_gene: TRBV6-5; abundance: .; j_gene: TRBJ2-7; CDR3aa: CASSLGREQYF; CDR3nt: TGTGCCAGCAGCCTAGGGAGGGAGCAGTACTTC
d_gene: .; v_gene: TRBV27; abundance: few; j_gene: TRBJ2-1; CDR3aa: CASNVGLGGNEQFF; CDR3nt: TGTGCCAGCAACGTAGGACTAGGGGGCAATGAGCAGTTCTTC
d_gene: TRBD1; v_gene: TRBV7-3; abundance: .; j_gene: TRBJ2-7; CDR3aa: CASSPHGTGNEQYF; CDR3nt: TGTGCCAGCAGCCCCCACGGGACAGGTAATGAGCAGTACTTC
d_gene: TRBD2; v_gene: TRBV7-2; abundance: .; j_gene: TRBJ2-3; CDR3aa: CASSSSGRPSDTQYF; CDR3nt: TGTGCCAGCAGCTCTAGCGGGAGACCTTCAGATACGCAGTATTTT